This T cell receptor (beta chain) was captured in a study of T cell responses to AZD1222 COVID-19 vaccine. Study-wide background: Doses given second, at about 4 or about 12 weeks, were pooled.

The assay was immunoSEQ multiplex PCR, and TCRdb's table has in-frame clones only and misses some. The repertoire holds about 110,000 clones, with 70% to 90% as singletons. General observations from the study: Reportedly, nearly half of unique spike TCRs recognized epitopes outside B.1.351/B.1.1.7 mutations. Baseline seropositivity occurred in only six AZD1222 recipients. Two AZD1222 doses significantly raised spike-specific TCR breadth and depth over controls.

Points on this clone: The antigen remains unidentified.

Germline assignment: CDR1 DFQATT and CDR2 SNEGSKA (reference sequence). This CDR3 is 11 amino acids long. V was pared by 4 bases and J by 6 bases, with 10 bases between. This TCR derives from an adult in good health. The chain uses TRBV20-1 and TRBJ2-7, with D uncertain. The specimen comprised peripheral blood, sampled on day 0 of AZD1222 vaccination. The CDR3 nucleotides read TGCAGTGCTACATGGTACGGCGAGCAGTACTTC. It translates to CSATWYGEQYF.